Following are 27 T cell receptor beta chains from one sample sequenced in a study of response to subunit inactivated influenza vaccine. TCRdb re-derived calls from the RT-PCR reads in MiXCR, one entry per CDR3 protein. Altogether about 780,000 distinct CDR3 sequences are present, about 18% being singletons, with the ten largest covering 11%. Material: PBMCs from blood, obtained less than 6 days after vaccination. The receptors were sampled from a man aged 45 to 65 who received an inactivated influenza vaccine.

CDR3 sequence reads: CASSLRGNLALAGNEQFF. In DNA form, the CDR3 reads TGCGCCAGCAGCTTGAGGGGGAATCTCGCCTTGGCCGGCAATGAGCAGTTCTTC. The rearrangement uses TRBV5-1 and TRBJ2-1; a weak D match, TRBD1 (6 bases). The length of the CDR3 is 18 residues. CDR1 and CDR2 (germline): SGHRS, YFSETQ. V was trimmed by 1 base and J by 6 bases, leaving 23 bases between them.

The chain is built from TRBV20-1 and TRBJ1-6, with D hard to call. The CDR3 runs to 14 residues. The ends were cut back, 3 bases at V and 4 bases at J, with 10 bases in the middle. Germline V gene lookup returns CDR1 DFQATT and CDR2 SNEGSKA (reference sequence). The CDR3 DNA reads TGCAGTGCTAGGTGGCAGAAATATAATTCACCCCTCCACTTT. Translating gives CSARWQKYNSPLHF.

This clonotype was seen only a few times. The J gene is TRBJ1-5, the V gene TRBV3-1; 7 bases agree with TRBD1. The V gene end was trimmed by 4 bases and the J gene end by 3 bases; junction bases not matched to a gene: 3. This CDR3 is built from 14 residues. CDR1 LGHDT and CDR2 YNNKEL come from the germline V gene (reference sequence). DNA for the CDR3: TGTGCCAGCAGCCCGGGACAGACCAATCAGCCCCAGCATTTT. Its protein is CASSPGQTNQPQHF.

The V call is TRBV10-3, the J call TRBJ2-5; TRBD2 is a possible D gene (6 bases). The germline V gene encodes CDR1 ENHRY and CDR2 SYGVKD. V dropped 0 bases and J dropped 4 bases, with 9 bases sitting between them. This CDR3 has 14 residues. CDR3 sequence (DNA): TGTGCCATCAGTGAGTCAATCGGGGGAGAGACCCAGTACTTC. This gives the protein CAISESIGGETQYF.

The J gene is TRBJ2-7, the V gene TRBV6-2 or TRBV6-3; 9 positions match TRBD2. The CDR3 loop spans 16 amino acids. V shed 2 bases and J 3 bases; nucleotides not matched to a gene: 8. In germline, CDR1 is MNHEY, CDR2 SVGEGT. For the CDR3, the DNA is TGTGCCAGCAGTTACAGGCAAAGCGGGGGGCGCTACGAGCAGTACTTC. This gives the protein CASSYRQSGGRYEQYF.

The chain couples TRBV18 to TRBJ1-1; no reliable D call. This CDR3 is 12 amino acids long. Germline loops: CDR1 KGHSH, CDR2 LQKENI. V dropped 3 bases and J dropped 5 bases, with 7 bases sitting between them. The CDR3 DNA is TGTGCCAGCTCACCCTCACGAACTGAAGCTTTCTTT. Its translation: CASSPSRTEAFF. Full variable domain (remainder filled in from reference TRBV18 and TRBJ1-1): NAGVMQNPRHLVRRRGQEARLRCSPMKGHSHVYWYRQLPEEGLKFMVYLQKENIIDESGMPKERFSAEFPKEGPSILRIQQVVRGDSAAYFCASSPSRTEAFFGQGTRLTVV.

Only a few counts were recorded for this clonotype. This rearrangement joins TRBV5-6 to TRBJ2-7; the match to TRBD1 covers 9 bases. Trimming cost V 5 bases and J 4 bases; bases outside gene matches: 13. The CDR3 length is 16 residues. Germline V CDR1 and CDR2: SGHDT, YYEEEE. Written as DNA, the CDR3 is TGTGCCAGCAGATTTGAAACGGGACAGGGTGGTTACGAGCAGTACTTC. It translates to CASRFETGQGGYEQYF.

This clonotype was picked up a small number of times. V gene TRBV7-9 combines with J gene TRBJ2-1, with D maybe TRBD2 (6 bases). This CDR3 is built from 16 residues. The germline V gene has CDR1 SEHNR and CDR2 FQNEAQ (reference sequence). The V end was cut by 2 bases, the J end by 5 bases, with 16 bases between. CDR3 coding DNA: TGTGCCAGCAGCTTATTAGGACTATTGGCTAACAATGAGCAGTTCTTC. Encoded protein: CASSLLGLLANNEQFF.

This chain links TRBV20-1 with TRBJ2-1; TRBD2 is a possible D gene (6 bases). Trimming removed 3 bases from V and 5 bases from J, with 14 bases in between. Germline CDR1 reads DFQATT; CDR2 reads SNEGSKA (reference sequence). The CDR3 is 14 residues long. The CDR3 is CSASSGTWNNEQFF. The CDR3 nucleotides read TGCAGTGCTAGTAGCGGTACCTGGAACAATGAGCAGTTCTTC.

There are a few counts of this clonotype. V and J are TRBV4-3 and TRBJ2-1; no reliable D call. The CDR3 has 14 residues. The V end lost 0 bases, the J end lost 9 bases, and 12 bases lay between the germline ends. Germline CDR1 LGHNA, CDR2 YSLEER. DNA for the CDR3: TGCGCCAGCAGCCAAGAAATCCTCATTATTGAGCAGTTCTTC. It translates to CASSQEILIIEQFF.

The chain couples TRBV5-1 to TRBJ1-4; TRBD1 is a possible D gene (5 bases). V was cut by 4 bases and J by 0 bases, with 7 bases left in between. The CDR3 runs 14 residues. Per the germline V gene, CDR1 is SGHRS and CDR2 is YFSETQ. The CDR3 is CASSPQATNEKLFF. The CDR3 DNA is TGCGCCAGCAGCCCACAGGCAACTAATGAAAAACTGTTTTTT.

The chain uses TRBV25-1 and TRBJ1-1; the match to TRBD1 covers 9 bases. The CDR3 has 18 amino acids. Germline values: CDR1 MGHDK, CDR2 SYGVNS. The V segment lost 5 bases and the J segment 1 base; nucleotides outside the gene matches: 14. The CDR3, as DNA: TGTGCCAGCAGTCCGTCCCCGGGGACAGGGCCCACGAACACTGAAGCTTTCTTT. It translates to CASSPSPGTGPTNTEAFF.

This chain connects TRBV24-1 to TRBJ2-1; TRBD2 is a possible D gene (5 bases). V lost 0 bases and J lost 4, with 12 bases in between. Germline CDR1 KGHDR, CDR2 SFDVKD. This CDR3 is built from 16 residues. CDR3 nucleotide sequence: TGTGCCACCAGTGATTTGGAGCGGCCCCTTTACAATGAGCAGTTCTTC. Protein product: CATSDLERPLYNEQFF.

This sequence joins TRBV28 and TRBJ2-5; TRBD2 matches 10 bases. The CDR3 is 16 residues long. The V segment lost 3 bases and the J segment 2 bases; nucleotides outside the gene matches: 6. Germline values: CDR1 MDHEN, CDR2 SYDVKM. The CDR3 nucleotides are TGTGCCAGCAGTTTCTTGTTTAGCGGGGGGCAAGAGACCCAGTACTTC. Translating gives CASSFLFSGGQETQYF.

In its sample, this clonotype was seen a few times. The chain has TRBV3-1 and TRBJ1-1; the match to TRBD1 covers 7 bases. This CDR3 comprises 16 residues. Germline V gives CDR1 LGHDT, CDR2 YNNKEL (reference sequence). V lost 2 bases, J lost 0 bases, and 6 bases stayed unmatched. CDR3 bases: TGTGCCAGCAGCCAATTGACAGGGTTCATGAACACTGAAGCTTTCTTT. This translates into CASSQLTGFMNTEAFF.

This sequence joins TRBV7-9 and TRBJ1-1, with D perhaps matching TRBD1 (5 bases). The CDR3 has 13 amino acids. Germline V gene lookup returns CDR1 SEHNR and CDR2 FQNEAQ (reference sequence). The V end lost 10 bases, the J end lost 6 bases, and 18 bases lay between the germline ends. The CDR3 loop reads CATTTAGRAEAFF. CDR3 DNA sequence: TGTGCCACCACAACGGCAGGGAGGGCTGAAGCTTTCTTT.

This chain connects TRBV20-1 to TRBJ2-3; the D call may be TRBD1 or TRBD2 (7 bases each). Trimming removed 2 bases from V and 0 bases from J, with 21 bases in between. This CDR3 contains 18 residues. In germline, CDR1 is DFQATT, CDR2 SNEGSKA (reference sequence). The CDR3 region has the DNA TGCAGTGCTAGACCCCTGGGAGGGACAGAAAGGAGCACAGATACGCAGTATTTT. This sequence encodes CSARPLGGTERSTDTQYF.

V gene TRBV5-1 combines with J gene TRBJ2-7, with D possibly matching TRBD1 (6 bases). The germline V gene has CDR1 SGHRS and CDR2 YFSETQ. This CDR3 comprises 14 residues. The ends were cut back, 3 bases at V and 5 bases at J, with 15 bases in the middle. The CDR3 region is CASSSSGERDEQYF. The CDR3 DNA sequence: TGCGCCAGCAGCTCTTCAGGGGAGAGAGACGAGCAGTACTTC.

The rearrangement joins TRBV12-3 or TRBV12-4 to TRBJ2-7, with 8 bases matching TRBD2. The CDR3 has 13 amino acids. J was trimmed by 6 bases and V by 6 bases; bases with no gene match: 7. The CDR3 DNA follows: TGTGCCAGCAGCCTCCGGGAGGGGGGCGAGCAGTACTTC. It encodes CASSLREGGEQYF.

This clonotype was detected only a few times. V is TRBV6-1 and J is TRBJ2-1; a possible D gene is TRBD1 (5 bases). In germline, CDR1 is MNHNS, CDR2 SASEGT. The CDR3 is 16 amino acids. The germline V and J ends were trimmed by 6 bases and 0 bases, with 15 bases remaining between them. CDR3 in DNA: TGTGCCAGCAGACGCGCCCAGGGCATCTCCTACAATGAGCAGTTCTTC. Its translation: CASRRAQGISYNEQFF.

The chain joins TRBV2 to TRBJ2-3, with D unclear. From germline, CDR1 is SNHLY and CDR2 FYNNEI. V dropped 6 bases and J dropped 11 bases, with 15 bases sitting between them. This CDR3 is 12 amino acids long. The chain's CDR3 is CASRQQQQGQYF. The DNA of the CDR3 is TGTGCCAGCAGGCAACAGCAACAAGGGCAGTATTTT.

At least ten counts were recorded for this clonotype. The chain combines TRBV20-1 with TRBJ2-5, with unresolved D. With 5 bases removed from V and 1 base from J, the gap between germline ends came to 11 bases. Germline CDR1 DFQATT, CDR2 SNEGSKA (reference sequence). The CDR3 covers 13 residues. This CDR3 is CSARPWSQETQYF. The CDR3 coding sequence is TGCAGTGCTCGCCCGTGGAGCCAAGAGACCCAGTACTTC.

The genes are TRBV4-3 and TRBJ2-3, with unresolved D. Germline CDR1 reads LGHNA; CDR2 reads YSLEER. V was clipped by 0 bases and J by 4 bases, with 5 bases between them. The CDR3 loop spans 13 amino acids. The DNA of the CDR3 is TGCGCCAGCAGCCAAGAGAGCGCAGATACGCAGTATTTT. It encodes CASSQESADTQYF.

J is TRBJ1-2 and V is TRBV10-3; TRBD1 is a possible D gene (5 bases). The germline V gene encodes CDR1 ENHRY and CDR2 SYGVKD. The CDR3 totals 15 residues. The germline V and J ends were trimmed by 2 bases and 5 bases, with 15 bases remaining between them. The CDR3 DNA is TGTGCCATCAGTGAGCGGGCAGCGGGGGGGTATGGCTACACCTTC. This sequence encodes CAISERAAGGYGYTF.

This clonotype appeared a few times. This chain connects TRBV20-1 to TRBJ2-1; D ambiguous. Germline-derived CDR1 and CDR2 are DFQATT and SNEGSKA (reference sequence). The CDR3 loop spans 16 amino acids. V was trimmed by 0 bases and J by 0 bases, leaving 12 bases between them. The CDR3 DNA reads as TGCAGTGCTAGAGATATCGCGCCCAGCTCCTACAATGAGCAGTTCTTC. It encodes CSARDIAPSSYNEQFF.

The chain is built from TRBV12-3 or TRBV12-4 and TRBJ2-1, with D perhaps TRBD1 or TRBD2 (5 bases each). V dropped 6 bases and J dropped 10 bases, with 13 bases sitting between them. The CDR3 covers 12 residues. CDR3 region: CASRYPGTEQFF. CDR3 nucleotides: TGTGCCAGCAGGTACCCAGGGACCGAGCAGTTCTTC.

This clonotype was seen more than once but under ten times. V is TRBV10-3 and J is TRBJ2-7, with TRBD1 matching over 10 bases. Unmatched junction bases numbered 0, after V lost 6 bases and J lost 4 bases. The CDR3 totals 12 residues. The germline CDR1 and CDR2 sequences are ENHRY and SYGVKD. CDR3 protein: CAIRDRGYEQYF. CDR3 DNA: TGTGCCATCAGGGACAGGGGGTACGAGCAGTACTTC.